The 15 T cell receptor beta chains below all came from one sample that was sequenced in a study of OX40 agonist ivuxolimab in advanced cancers. Sequenced by immunoSEQ multiplex PCR; TCRdb stores in-frame clones only, minus some. The data hold 15,000 to 20,000 clones, with 74% observed a single time. The sequencing used CD4+ or CD8+ T cells sorted from blood, collected in a trial of the OX40 agonist ivuxolimab. These TCRs come from an adult with an advanced solid tumor such as melanoma, head and neck, liver or kidney cancer.

The chain has TRBV19 and TRBJ1-4, with D perhaps TRBD1 (5 bases). The CDR3 extends over 13 amino acids. The germline CDR1 and CDR2 sequences are LNHDA and SQIVND (reference sequence). Trimming cost V 11 bases and J 8 bases, with 18 bases left between them. The chain's CDR3 is CASRPGTDEKLFF. The DNA of the CDR3 is TGTGCCTCCCGCCCAGGGACCGACGAAAAACTGTTTTTT.

This CDR3 is CASSQAAEYGYTF. The CDR3 nucleotides read TGCGCCAGCAGCCAAGCGGCTGAATATGGCTACACCTTC. The chain uses TRBV4-1 and TRBJ1-2, with D uncertain. Germline CDR1 MGHRA, CDR2 YSYEKL. CDR3 length: 13 amino acids. V lost 1 base to trimming and J lost 5 bases, with 8 bases between them.

This chain joins TRBV6-5 and TRBJ1-1; D is undetermined. V was pared by 0 bases and J by 3 bases, with 8 bases between. The CDR3 sequence is 14 residues long. From germline, CDR1 is MNHEY and CDR2 SVGAGI. The CDR3 DNA reads as TGTGCCAGCAGTTACTCCAGTGAGTACACTGAAGCTTTCTTT. Its translation is CASSYSSEYTEAFF.

The rearrangement joins TRBV4-1 to TRBJ1-6; D not resolved. The CDR3 sequence is 17 residues long. Looked up from germline, CDR1 is MGHRA and CDR2 is YSYEKL. Trimming cost V 0 bases and J 0 bases, with 9 bases left between them. The CDR3 DNA follows: TGCGCCAGCAGCCAAGAGGGCGGTAGCTCCTATAATTCACCCCTCCACTTT. It specifies CASSQEGGSSYNSPLHF.

J is TRBJ2-1 and V is TRBV20-1, with D perhaps matching TRBD1 (6 bases). Per germline, CDR1 DFQATT and CDR2 SNEGSKA (reference sequence). This CDR3 is built from 11 residues. The germline V and J ends were trimmed by 5 bases and 10 bases, with 12 bases remaining between them. The DNA of the CDR3 is TGCAGTGCTCTACAGGGTGGGGAGCAGTTCTTC. It is translated as CSALQGGEQFF.

J is TRBJ1-5 and V is TRBV5-6, with D possibly matching TRBD1 (5 bases). The CDR3 extends over 15 amino acids. Trimming cost V 2 bases and J 3 bases, with 12 bases left between them. The germline V gene has CDR1 SGHDT and CDR2 YYEEEE. In nucleotides, the CDR3 is TGTGCCAGCAGCTTTCGTGGGGACTACAATCAGCCCCAGCATTTT. This codes for CASSFRGDYNQPQHF.

This clone was observed a few times. The chain couples TRBV7-2 to TRBJ1-2, with D hard to call. Germline loops: CDR1 SGHTA, CDR2 FQGNSA. Trimming removed 1 base from V and 8 bases from J, with 8 bases in between. This CDR3 contains 12 residues. DNA of the CDR3: TGTGCCAGCAGCTTAGGAGGAGGCGGCTACACCTTC. Translated: CASSLGGGGYTF.

This clone was recorded a few times. This chain uses TRBV5-1 with TRBJ2-7, with 7 bases fitting TRBD1. The CDR3 length is 15 residues. The germline V gene encodes CDR1 SGHRS and CDR2 YFSETQ. V gave up 4 bases and J gave up 3 bases; unmatched junction bases: 10. For the CDR3, the DNA is TGCGCCAGCAGCCAATGGACAGGTTTTCTCTACGAGCAGTACTTC. It translates to CASSQWTGFLYEQYF.

The V call is TRBV28, the J call TRBJ2-7; D not resolved. The CDR3 has 11 amino acids. Germline CDR1 and CDR2: MDHEN and SYDVKM. V was trimmed by 4 bases and J by 6 bases, leaving 7 bases between them. The CDR3 loop reads CASSYSAEQYF. In DNA, the CDR3 is TGTGCCAGCAGTTACTCAGCCGAGCAGTACTTC.

The chain is built from TRBV7-2 and TRBJ2-3, with D tentatively TRBD1 or TRBD2 (5 bases each). This CDR3 contains 16 residues. Trimming shortened V by 7 bases and J by 0 bases, and 17 bases separated the two germline ends. CDR1 is SGHTA and CDR2 is FQGNSA in the germline V gene. CDR3 bases: TGTGCCAGCACCGGGACCGTGTCCCCTAGCACAGATACGCAGTATTTT. It yields the protein CASTGTVSPSTDTQYF.

The genes are TRBV6-1 and TRBJ1-2; TRBD1 matches 8 bases. Trimming removed 6 bases from V and 13 bases from J; junction bases left unmatched: 4. This CDR3 has 10 residues. The germline V gene has CDR1 MNHNS and CDR2 SASEGT. The CDR3 sequence: CASRHGTGTF. The DNA for the CDR3 is TGTGCCAGCAGACACGGGACAGGCACCTTC.

V gene TRBV6-5 combines with J gene TRBJ2-3, with D maybe TRBD2 (5 bases). The CDR3 has 13 amino acids. V was clipped by 1 base and J by 4 bases, with 6 bases between them. From germline, CDR1 is MNHEY and CDR2 SVGAGI. The CDR3 DNA follows: TGTGCCAGCAGTTACTTTAGCGCAGATACGCAGTATTTT. Translated: CASSYFSADTQYF.

This clone has more than one count but fewer than ten. The chain carries TRBV6-5 and TRBJ2-1, with D unresolved. The V end was cut by 7 bases, the J end by 5 bases, with 9 bases between. The CDR3 runs 12 residues. In germline, CDR1 is MNHEY, CDR2 SVGAGI. CDR3 loop: CASTSDDNEQFF. In DNA form, the CDR3 reads TGTGCCAGCACCTCAGACGACAATGAGCAGTTCTTC.

V usage is TRBV4-3 and J usage is TRBJ2-7, with D possibly matching TRBD1 (6 bases). Trimming removed 1 base at V and 5 bases at J, with 15 bases between. CDR1 is LGHNA, CDR2 YSLEER, per germline. This CDR3 has 15 residues. CDR3 in DNA: TGCGCCAGCAGCCAAGTCACAGGGCCGCCCGACGAGCAGTACTTC. Translating gives CASSQVTGPPDEQYF.

Regarding this clone: One junction end disagrees with the germline gene, perhaps due to a read error. The chain recombines TRBV6-1 with TRBJ1-2; unclear D gene. Germline V gene data show CDR1 as MNHNS and CDR2 as SASEGT. The CDR3 runs to 12 residues. CDR3 in amino acids: CASSALTYDYTF. The CDR3 DNA sequence: TGTGCCAGCAGTGCTCTTACCTATGACTACACCTTC.